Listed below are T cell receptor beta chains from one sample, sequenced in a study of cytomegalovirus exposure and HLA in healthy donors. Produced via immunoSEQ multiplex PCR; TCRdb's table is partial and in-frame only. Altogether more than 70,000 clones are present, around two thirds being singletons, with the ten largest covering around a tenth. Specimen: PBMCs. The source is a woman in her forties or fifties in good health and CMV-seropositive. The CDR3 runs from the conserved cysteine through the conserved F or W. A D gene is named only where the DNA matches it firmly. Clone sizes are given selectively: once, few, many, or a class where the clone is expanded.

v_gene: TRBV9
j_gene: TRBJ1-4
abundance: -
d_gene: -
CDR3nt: TGTGCCAGCAGCGTAGTAGGGGGGGCCGATGAAAAACTGTTTTTT
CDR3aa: CASSVVGGADEKLFF

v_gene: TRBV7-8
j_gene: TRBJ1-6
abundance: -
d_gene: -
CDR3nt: TGTGCCAGCAGCTTAGATACAGGAGATAATTCACCCCTCCACTTT
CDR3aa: CASSLDTGDNSPLHF

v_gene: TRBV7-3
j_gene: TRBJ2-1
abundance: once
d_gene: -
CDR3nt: TGTGCCAGCAGCGACGGTGGCGGGACCCTCAATGAGCAGTTCTTC
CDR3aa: CASSDGGGTLNEQFF

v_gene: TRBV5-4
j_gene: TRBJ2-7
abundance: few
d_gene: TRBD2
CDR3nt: TGTGCCAGCAGCTTGGAGGCAGCGGGGGGCCCAAGGGAGCAGTACTTC
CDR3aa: CASSLEAAGGPREQYF

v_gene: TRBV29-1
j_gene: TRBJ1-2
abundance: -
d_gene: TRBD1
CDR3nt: TGCAGCGTGGACTCAGGGGGCAGGTATAATGGCTACACCTTC
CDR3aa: CSVDSGGRYNGYTF

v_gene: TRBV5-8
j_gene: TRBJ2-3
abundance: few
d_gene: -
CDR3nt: TGTGCCAGCAGTCGGGTATCTGCGGGTACGCAGTATTTT
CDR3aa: CASSRVSAGTQYF

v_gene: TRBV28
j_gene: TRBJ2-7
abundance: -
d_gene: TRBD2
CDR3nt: TGTGCCAGCAGTTTAACGGGAGGGCCAACGGGAGAGCAGTACTTC
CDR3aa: CASSLTGGPTGEQYF

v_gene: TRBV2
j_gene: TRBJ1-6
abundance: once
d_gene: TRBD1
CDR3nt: TGTGCCAGCAGTGGGTCCCGCGACAGGGGAAGATCACCCCTCCACTTT
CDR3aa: CASSGSRDRGRSPLHF

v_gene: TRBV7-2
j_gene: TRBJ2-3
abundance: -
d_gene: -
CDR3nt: TGTGCCAGCAGCTTAGCCTCTAATACGCAGTATTTT
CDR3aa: CASSLASNTQYF

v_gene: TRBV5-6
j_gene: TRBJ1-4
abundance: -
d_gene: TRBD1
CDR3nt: TGTGCCAGCAGCTTGGCAGGGGGCACTAATGAAAAACTGTTTTTT
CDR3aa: CASSLAGGTNEKLFF

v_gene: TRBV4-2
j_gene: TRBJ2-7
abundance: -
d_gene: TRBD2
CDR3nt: TGTGCCAGCAGCCGCTCCGGGACTAGCGAGATCTACGAGCAGTACTTC
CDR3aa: CASSRSGTSEIYEQYF

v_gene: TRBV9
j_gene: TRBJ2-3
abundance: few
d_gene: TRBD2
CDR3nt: TGTGCCAGCAGCGCTAGCGGAAGCACAGATACGCAGTATTTT
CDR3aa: CASSASGSTDTQYF

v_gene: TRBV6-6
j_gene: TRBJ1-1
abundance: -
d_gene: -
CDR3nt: TGTGCCAGCAGAAAAGAGAGGGCCACTGAAGCTTTCTTT
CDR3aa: CASRKERATEAFF

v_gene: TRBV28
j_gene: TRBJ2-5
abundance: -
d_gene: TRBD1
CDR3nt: TGTGCCAGCAGTCCCCCAACAGGGGCAATACAGACCCAGTACTTC
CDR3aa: CASSPPTGAIQTQYF

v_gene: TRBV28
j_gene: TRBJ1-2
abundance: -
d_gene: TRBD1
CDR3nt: TGTGCCAGCAGTCCCCCGACAGGGGCGATTAACGGCTACACCTTC
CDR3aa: CASSPPTGAINGYTF

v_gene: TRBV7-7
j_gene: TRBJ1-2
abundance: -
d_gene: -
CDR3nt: TGTGCCAGCAGTCCTCTAAGCGACTATGGCTACACCTTC
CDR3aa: CASSPLSDYGYTF

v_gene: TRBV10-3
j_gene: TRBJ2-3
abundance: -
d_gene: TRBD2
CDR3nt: TGTGCCATCAGCGAGACTAGCGGGAGCACAGATACGCAGTATTTT
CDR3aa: CAISETSGSTDTQYF

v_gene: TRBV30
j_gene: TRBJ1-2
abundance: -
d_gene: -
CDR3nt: TGTGCCTGGAGTAGATGGACACCATGGGGCTACACCTTC
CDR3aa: CAWSRWTPWGYTF

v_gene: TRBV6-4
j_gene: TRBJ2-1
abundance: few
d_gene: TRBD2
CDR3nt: TGTGCCAGCAGTGACTCTAGCGGGAGCTACAATGAGCAGTTCTTC
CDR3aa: CASSDSSGSYNEQFF

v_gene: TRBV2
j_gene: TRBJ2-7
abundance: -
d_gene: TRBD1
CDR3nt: TGTGCCAGCAGAGACGGGACAGGGAGCCACGAGCAGTACTTC
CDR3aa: CASRDGTGSHEQYF

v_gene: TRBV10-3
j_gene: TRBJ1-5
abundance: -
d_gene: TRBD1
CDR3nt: TGTGCCATCAGCGGGACAGGGGGCCAGCCCCAGCATTTT
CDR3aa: CAISGTGGQPQHF

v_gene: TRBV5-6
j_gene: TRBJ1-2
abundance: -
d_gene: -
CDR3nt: TGTGCCAGCAGCTTGAGGGCAGGGGATATGAACTATGGCTACACCTTC
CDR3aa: CASSLRAGDMNYGYTF

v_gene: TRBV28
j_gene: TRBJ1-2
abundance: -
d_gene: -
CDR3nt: TGTGCCAGCACTGGGGGGGGCTTTGGCTACACCTTC
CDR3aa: CASTGGGFGYTF

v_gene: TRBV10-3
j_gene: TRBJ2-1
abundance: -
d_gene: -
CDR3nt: TGTGCCATCGCGCAGGGCCTAGACAATGAGCAGTTCTTC
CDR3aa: CAIAQGLDNEQFF

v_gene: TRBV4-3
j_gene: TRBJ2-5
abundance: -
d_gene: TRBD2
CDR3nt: TGCGCCAGCAGCCAAGACGAGCTAGCGGGGGGGCATCAAGAGACCCAGTACTTC
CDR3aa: CASSQDELAGGHQETQYF

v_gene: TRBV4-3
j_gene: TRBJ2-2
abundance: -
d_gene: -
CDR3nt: TGCGCCAGCAGCCAAGCAAACTTAGTCGGGGAGCTGTTTTTT
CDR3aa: CASSQANLVGELFF

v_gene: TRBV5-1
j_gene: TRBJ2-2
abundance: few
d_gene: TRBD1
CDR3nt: TGCGCCAGCAGCTTGGCCAGAGGGGGCGGCACCGGGGAGCTGTTTTTT
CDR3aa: CASSLARGGGTGELFF

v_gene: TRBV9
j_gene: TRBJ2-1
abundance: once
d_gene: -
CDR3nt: TGTGCCAGCAGCGTAGCCGGGACTTCCTACAATGAGCAGTTCTTC
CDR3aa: CASSVAGTSYNEQFF

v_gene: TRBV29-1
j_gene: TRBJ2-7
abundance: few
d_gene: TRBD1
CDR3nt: TGCAGCGTTGGGACAGGGGACAACGAGCAGTACTTC
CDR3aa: CSVGTGDNEQYF

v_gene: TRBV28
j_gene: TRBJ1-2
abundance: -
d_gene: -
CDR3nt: TGTGCCAGCAGTTTGGGGCCGTCCACCTATGGCTACACCTTC
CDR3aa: CASSLGPSTYGYTF

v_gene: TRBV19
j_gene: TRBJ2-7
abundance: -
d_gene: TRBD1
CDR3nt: TGTGCCAGTAGTCCAGGGACAGGGTGGTACGAGCAGTACTTC
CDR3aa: CASSPGTGWYEQYF

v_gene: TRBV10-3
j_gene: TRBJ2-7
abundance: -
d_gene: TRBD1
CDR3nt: TGTGCCACTCTTCCCGACAGGGCCTCCTACGAGCAGTACTTC
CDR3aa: CATLPDRASYEQYF

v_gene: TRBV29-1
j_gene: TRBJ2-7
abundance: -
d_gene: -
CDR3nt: TGCAGCGTACGACAGACCTACGAGCAGTACTTC
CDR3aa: CSVRQTYEQYF

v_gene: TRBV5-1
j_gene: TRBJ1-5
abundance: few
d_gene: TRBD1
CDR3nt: TGCGCCAGCAGTTTGGGACAGGGGGCCAATCAGCCCCAGCATTTT
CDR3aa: CASSLGQGANQPQHF

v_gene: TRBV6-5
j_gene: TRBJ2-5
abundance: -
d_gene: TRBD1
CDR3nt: TGTGCCAGCAGAGACAGGGGCGGGCACGAGACCCAGTACTTC
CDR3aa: CASRDRGGHETQYF

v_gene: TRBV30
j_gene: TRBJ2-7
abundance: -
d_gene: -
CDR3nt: TGTGCCTCGTCAAGGGTGGCGGGATCGTACGAGCAGTACTTC
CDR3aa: CASSRVAGSYEQYF

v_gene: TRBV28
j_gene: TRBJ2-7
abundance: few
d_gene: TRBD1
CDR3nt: TGTGCCAGCAGCGCCCGACAGGGAGCCACCAACGAGCAGTACTTC
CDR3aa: CASSARQGATNEQYF

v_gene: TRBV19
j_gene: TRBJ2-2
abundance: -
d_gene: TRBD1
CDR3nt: TGTGCCAGTAGGAATGCACAGGGGACCGGGGAGCTGTTTTTT
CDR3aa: CASRNAQGTGELFF

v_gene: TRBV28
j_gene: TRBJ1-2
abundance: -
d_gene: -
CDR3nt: TGTGCCAGCGGGCAGGGGTCCTTGAAAGGCTACACCTTC
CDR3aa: CASGQGSLKGYTF

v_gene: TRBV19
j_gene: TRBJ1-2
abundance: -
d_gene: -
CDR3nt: TGTGCCAGTAGTACTCAGGGAAACTATGGCTACACCTTC
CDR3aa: CASSTQGNYGYTF

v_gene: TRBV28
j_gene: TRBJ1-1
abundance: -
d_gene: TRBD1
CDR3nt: TGTGCCAGCAGTTCCGGGACAGGAAACCTGAACACTGAAGCTTTCTTT
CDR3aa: CASSSGTGNLNTEAFF

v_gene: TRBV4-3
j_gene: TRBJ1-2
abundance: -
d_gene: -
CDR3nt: TGCGCCAGCAGCCACCATACAGGGAACTATGGCTACACCTTC
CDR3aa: CASSHHTGNYGYTF

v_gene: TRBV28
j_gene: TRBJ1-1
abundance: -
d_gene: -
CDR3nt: TGTGCCAGCAGTTTATTATCAGGGTTGGCTGAAGCTTTCTTT
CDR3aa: CASSLLSGLAEAFF

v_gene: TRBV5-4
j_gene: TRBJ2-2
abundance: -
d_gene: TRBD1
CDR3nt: TGTGCCAGCAGTGGGGGACAGAAGCTCACCGGGGAGCTGTTTTTT
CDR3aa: CASSGGQKLTGELFF

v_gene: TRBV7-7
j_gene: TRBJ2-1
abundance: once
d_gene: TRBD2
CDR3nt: TGTGCCAGCAGCTTAGGGACTAGTCGCCCACACAATGAGCAGTTCTTC
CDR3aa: CASSLGTSRPHNEQFF

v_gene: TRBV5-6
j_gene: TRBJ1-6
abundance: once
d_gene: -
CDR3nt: TGTGCCAGCAGCTTCTTTCGTTCACCCCTCCACTTT
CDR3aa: CASSFFRSPLHF

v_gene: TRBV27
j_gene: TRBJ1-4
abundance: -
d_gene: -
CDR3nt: TGTGCCAGCAGTTTGATGGGGCAGGCAACTAATGAAAAACTGTTTTTT
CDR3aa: CASSLMGQATNEKLFF

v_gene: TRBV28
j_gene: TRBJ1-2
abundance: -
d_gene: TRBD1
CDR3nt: TGTGCCAGCAGTTATCGAGGGACAGAAAACTATGGCTACACCTTC
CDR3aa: CASSYRGTENYGYTF

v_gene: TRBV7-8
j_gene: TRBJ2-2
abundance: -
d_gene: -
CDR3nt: TGTGCCAGCAGCTTAGGCCCACAGACGACCGGGGAGCTGTTTTTT
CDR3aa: CASSLGPQTTGELFF

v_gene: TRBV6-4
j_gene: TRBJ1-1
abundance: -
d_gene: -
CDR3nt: TGTGCCAGCAGTGACAGCCCGAACACTGAAGCTTTCTTT
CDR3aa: CASSDSPNTEAFF

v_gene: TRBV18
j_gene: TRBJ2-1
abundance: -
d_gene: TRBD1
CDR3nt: TGTGCCGGCCTCCAAAACAGGGGACACAATGAGCAGTTCTTC
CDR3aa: CAGLQNRGHNEQFF

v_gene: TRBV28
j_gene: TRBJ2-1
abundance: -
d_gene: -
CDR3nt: TGTGCCAGCAGTTCACCTGCCCAAGTCAGGGCCAATGAGCAGTTCTTC
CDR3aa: CASSSPAQVRANEQFF

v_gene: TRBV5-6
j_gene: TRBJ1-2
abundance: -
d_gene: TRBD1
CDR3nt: TGTGCCAGCAGATACCGGGACAGGGGTTTGGGGGATGGCTACACCTTC
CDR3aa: CASRYRDRGLGDGYTF